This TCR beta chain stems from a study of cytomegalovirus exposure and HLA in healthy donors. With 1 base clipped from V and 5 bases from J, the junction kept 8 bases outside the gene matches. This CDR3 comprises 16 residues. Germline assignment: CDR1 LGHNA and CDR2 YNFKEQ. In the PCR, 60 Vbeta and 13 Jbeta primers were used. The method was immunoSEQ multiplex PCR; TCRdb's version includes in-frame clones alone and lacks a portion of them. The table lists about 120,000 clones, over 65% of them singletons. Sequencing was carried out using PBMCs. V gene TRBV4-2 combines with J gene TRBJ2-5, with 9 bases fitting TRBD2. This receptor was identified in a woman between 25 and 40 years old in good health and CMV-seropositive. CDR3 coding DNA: TGTGCCAGCAGCCAAGGGGGAGCGGGGGGTTTGGAGACCCAGTACTTC. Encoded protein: CASSQGGAGGLETQYF.